The clone carrying this T cell receptor (beta chain) has a single count. Its antigen is unknown. This sample was taken from a study of T cell responses to AZD1222 COVID-19 vaccine. General study points: Rises in breadth and depth of Spike-specific TCRs came after two AZD1222 doses. Every sample of the repertoires postdated the peak T cell response.

Data came from immunoSEQ multiplex PCR; TCRdb stores just in-frame clones and leaves some out. The sample records some 110,000 clones, approximately 91% being singletons. The sequences come from peripheral blood, collected on day 0 of AZD1222 vaccination. The source of this sequence is an adult in good health.

CDR3 sequence: CSASAASDQPQHF. In DNA, the CDR3 is TGCAGTGCTAGTGCAGCGTCTGATCAGCCCCAGCATTTT. The chain links TRBV20-1 to TRBJ1-5; D not certain. This CDR3 is 13 amino acids long. V shed 3 bases and J shed 5 bases, with 11 bases lying between them. Germline CDR1 is DFQATT and CDR2 is SNEGSKA (reference sequence).